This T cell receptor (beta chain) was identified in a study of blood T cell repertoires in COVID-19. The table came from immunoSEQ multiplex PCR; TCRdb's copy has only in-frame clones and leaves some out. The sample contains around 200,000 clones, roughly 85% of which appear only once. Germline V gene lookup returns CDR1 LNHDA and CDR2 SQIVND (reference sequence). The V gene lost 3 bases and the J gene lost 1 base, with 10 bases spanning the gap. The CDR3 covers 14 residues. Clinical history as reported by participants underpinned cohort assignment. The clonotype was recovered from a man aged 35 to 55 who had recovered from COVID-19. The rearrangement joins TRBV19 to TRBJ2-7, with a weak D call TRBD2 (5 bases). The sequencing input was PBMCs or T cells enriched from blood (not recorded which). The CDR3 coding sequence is TGTGCCAGTAGTATGAGAGGAGGATCCTACGAGCAGTACTTC. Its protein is CASSMRGGSYEQYF.